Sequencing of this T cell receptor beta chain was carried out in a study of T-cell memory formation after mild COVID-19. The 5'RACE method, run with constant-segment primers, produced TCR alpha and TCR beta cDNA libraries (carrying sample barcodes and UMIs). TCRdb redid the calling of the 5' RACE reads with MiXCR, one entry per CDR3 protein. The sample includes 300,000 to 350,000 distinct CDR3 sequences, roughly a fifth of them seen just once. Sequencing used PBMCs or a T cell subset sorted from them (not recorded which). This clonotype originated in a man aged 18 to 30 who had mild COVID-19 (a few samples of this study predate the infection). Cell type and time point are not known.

The CDR3 DNA reads TGTGCCAGCAGCCAAGGTTCCCTAGCGGTCCAAGAGACCCAGTACTTC. Protein product: CASSQGSLAVQETQYF. The chain has TRBV14 and TRBJ2-5, with 7 positions matching TRBD2. The V gene end was trimmed by 1 base and the J gene end by 1 base; junction bases not matched to a gene: 6. The CDR3 totals 16 residues. CDR1 is SGHDN and CDR2 is FVKESK in the germline V gene. The whole variable domain, filled in from reference TRBV14 and TRBJ2-5, reads EAGVTQFPSHSVIEKGQTVTLRCDPISGHDNLYWYRRVMGKEIKFLLHFVKESKQDESGMPNNRFLAERTGGTYSTLKVQPAELEDSGVYFCASSQGSLAVQETQYFGPGTRLLVL.